These 14 T cell receptor beta chains came from one sample sequenced in a study of shared clonotypes between healthy human individuals. Here immunoSEQ multiplex PCR was the method, and the copy in TCRdb shows in-frame clones only, minus some. The sample lists about 1.5 million clones; around 98% were seen once. Sequencing was done on a sample of naive CD4+ T cells sorted from blood. Indicated subset: CD45RA+ positively selected. Receptors originate from a young man in good health.

The chain combines TRBV2 with TRBJ1-5; the D is unclear. This CDR3 comprises 14 residues. Per germline, CDR1 SNHLY and CDR2 FYNNEI. V was shortened by 8 bases and J by 0 bases, with 11 bases between the two germline ends. The CDR3 DNA reads as TGTGCCAGCCACCCTCAGAATAGCAATCAGCCCCAGCATTTT. Translating gives CASHPQNSNQPQHF. The variable domain in full, completed from reference TRBV2 and TRBJ1-5, reads EPEVTQTPSHQVTQMGQEVILRCVPISNHLYFYWYRQILGQKVEFLVSFYNNEISEKSEIFDDQFSVERPDGSNFTLKIRSTKLEDSAMYFCASHPQNSNQPQHFGDGTRLSIL.

This clone was found once. The V call is TRBV5-1, the J call TRBJ2-1; 9 bases agree with TRBD2. The germline CDR1 and CDR2 sequences are SGHRS and YFSETQ. V shed 2 bases, J shed 9 bases, and the junction held 6 bases outside the gene matches. The CDR3 sequence is 14 residues long. CDR3 region: CASSFGTSNREQFF. As DNA, the CDR3 is TGCGCCAGCAGCTTTGGGACTAGCAACCGTGAGCAGTTCTTC.

A remark on this clone: The germline gene is not matched at one end of the junction; a read error may be the cause. This chain joins TRBV7-7 and TRBJ1-2, with TRBD1 as a possible D gene (5 bases). Looked up from germline, CDR1 is SSHAT and CDR2 is FNYEAQ (reference sequence). The CDR3 covers 16 residues. CDR3 protein: CASSPLASGRFDGYTF. The CDR3 nucleotides are TGTGCTAGCAGCCCCCTCGCGTCGGGGCGCTTCGATGGCTACACCTTC.

Comments on this clone: Distinct nucleotide sequences in the sample also encode this CDR3. The chain uses TRBV28 and TRBJ2-7; 7 bases align to TRBD1. The CDR3 has 14 residues. Per the germline V gene, CDR1 is MDHEN and CDR2 is SYDVKM. J was trimmed by 0 bases and V by 4 bases; bases with no gene match: 3. The CDR3 DNA reads TGTGCCAGCAGTTCGACAGGGTTCTCCTACGAGCAGTACTTC. It encodes CASSSTGFSYEQYF.

The chain recombines TRBV2 with TRBJ1-2, with D unclear. Trimming cost V 0 bases and J 6 bases, with 14 bases left between them. The CDR3 contains 15 residues. The germline V gene has CDR1 SNHLY and CDR2 FYNNEI. The CDR3 here is CASSEAQRLGDGYTF. The CDR3 nucleotides are TGTGCCAGCAGTGAAGCGCAACGTCTTGGGGATGGCTACACCTTC.

The chain recombines TRBV19 with TRBJ2-7, with D possibly being TRBD2 (5 bases). Germline V gene lookup returns CDR1 LNHDA and CDR2 SQIVND (reference sequence). The V end lost 4 bases, the J end lost 1 base, and 11 bases lay between the germline ends. The CDR3 consists of 14 residues. In DNA, the CDR3 is TGTGCCAGTAGTACCGGGATACCGTCCTACGAGCAGTACTTC. Residues: CASSTGIPSYEQYF.

The rearrangement links TRBV15 to TRBJ2-5; D is ambiguous. The length of the CDR3 is 14 residues. V dropped 3 bases and J dropped 2 bases, with 10 bases sitting between them. Germline CDR1 LNHNV, CDR2 YYDKDF (reference sequence). In DNA form, the CDR3 reads TGTGCCACCAGCAGTACCTGGCGGCAAGAGACCCAGTACTTC. This encodes CATSSTWRQETQYF. Drawing the rest from reference TRBV15 and TRBJ2-5, the complete variable domain is DAMVIQNPRYQVTQFGKPVTLSCSQTLNHNVMYWYQQKSSQAPKLLFHYYDKDFNNEADTPDNFQSRRPNTSFCFLDIRSPGLGDTAMYLCATSSTWRQETQYFGPGTRLLVL.

This chain joins TRBV7-9 and TRBJ2-1, with no clear D. CDR3 length equals 18 residues. Germline V gives CDR1 SEHNR, CDR2 FQNEAQ (reference sequence). V gave up 4 bases and J gave up 4 bases, with 23 bases separating them. The CDR3 spells CASSSLLGFGGPYNEQFF. The CDR3, as DNA: TGTGCCAGCAGCTCCCTTTTAGGATTTGGTGGGCCTTACAATGAGCAGTTCTTC.

J is TRBJ2-2 and V is TRBV28, with 12 bases lining up with TRBD2. The CDR3 consists of 15 residues. CDR1 MDHEN and CDR2 SYDVKM come from the germline V gene. V trimming: 6 bases; J trimming: 6 bases; junction bases outside the gene matches: 5. CDR3 residues: CASRPGLAGSGELFF. The CDR3 coding sequence is TGTGCCAGCAGACCGGGACTAGCGGGTTCCGGGGAGCTGTTTTTT.

The CDR3 DNA follows: TGTGCCAGCAGTCTGTACAGGGCTCTTTACGAGCAGTACTTC. It yields the protein CASSLYRALYEQYF. This chain joins TRBV28 and TRBJ2-7, with a tentative D call TRBD1 (6 bases). Germline V gene data show CDR1 as MDHEN and CDR2 as SYDVKM. CDR3 length: 14 amino acids. V shed 5 bases and J shed 4 bases, with 15 bases lying between them. Complete variable domain (other parts from reference TRBV28 and TRBJ2-7): DVKVTQSSRYLVKRTGEKVFLECVQDMDHENMFWYRQDPGLGLRLIYFSYDVKMKEKGDIPEGYSVSREKKERFSLILESASTNQTSMYLCASSLYRALYEQYFGPGTRLTVT.

The rearrangement links TRBV5-4 to TRBJ2-1; no clear D. The CDR3 has 13 residues. Trimming shortened V by 2 bases and J by 7 bases, and 10 bases separated the two germline ends. Germline values: CDR1 SGHNT, CDR2 YYREEE (reference sequence). The DNA of the CDR3 is TGTGCCAGCAGCTTTGTTCCCCCGAATGAGCAGTTCTTC. This codes for CASSFVPPNEQFF. The complete variable domain, with remaining parts taken from reference TRBV5-4 and TRBJ2-1, reads ETGVTQSPTHLIKTRGQQVTLRCSSQSGHNTVSWYQQALGQGPQFIFQYYREEENGRGNFPPRFSGLQFPNYSSELNVNALELDDSALYLCASSFVPPNEQFFGPGTRLTVL.

The CDR3 region is CASSPGYVQFF. The CDR3 DNA reads as TGTGCCAGCAGCCCGGGGTATGTGCAGTTCTTC. The chain has TRBV9 and TRBJ2-1; D might be TRBD2 (5 bases). There are 11 residues in the CDR3. V was shortened by 4 bases and J by 12 bases, with 11 bases between the two germline ends. CDR1 SGDLS and CDR2 YYNGEE come from the germline V gene.

This chain links TRBV28 with TRBJ1-5; the D gene is possibly TRBD1 (5 bases). This CDR3 has 17 amino acids. Germline loops: CDR1 MDHEN, CDR2 SYDVKM. The V end lost 8 bases, the J end lost 0 bases, and 20 bases lay between the germline ends. The chain's CDR3 is CASSGGTFDFSNQPQHF. The CDR3 DNA sequence: TGTGCCAGCTCAGGCGGGACTTTCGATTTTAGCAATCAGCCCCAGCATTTT.

The V and J genes are TRBV28 and TRBJ1-3; the D gene is possibly TRBD1 (6 bases). CDR1 is MDHEN, CDR2 SYDVKM, per germline. V was cut by 7 bases and J by 3 bases, with 16 bases left in between. The CDR3 extends over 15 amino acids. CDR3 sequence (DNA): TGTGCCAGCACTTCCCGGGGGGCGCTTGGAAACACCATATATTTT. The encoded protein is CASTSRGALGNTIYF.